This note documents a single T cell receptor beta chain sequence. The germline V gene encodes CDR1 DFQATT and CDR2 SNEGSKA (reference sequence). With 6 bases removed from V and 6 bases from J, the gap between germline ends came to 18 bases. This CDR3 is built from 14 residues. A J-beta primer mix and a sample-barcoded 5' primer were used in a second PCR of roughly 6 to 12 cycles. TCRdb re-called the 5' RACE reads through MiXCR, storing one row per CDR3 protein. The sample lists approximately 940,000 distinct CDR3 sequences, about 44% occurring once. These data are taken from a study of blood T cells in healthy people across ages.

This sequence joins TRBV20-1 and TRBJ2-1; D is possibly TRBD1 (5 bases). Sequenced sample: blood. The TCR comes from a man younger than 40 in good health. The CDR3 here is CSARTPDRRNEQFF. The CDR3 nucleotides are TGCAGTGCCCGAACTCCTGACAGACGCAATGAGCAGTTCTTC.